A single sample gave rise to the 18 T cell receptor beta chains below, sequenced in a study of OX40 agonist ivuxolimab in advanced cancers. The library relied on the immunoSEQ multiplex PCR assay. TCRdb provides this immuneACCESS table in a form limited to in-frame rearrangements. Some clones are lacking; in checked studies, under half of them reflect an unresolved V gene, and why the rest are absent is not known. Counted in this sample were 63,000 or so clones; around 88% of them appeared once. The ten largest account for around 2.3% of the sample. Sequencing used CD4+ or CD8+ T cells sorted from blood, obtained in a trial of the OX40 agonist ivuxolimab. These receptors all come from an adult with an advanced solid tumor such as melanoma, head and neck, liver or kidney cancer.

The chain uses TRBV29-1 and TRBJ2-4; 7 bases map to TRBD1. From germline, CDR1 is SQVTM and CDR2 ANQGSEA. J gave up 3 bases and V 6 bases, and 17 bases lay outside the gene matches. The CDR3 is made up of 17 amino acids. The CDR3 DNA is TGCAGCGTCGCCGGGACAGTTTCCCCCTATGGCAAAAACATTCAGTACTTC. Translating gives CSVAGTVSPYGKNIQYF. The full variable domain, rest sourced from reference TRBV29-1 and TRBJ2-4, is SAVISQKPSRDICQRGTSLTIQCQVDSQVTMMFWYRQQPGQSLTLIATANQGSEATYESGFVIDKFPISRPNLTFSTLTVSNMSPEDSSIYLCSVAGTVSPYGKNIQYFGAGTRLSVL.

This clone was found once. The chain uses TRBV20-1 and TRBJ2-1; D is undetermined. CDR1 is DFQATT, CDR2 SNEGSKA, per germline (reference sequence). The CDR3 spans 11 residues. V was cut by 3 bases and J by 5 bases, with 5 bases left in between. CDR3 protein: CSASGDNEQFF. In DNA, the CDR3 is TGCAGTGCTAGTGGAGACAATGAGCAGTTCTTC.

This CDR3 reads CASSLSRDNYEQYF. In DNA form, the CDR3 reads TGCGCCAGCAGCTTATCAAGGGACAACTACGAGCAGTACTTC. The rearrangement joins TRBV5-1 to TRBJ2-7; tentative D call: TRBD1 (6 bases). Germline CDR1 SGHRS, CDR2 YFSETQ. V was pared by 2 bases and J by 3 bases, with 12 bases between. The CDR3 has 14 residues.

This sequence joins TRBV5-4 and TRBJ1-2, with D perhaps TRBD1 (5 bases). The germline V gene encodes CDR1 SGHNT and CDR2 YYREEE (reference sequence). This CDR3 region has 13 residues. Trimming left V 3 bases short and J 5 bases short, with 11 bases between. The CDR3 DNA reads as TGTGCCAGCAGCTCGACAGCAGCTTATGGCTACACCTTC. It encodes CASSSTAAYGYTF.

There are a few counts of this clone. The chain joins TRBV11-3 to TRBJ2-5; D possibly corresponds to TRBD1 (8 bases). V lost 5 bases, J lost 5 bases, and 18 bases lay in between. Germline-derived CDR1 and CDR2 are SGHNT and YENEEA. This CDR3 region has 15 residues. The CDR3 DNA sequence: TGTGCCAGCAGCAACCGACAGGGGACTAAGGAGACCCAGTACTTC. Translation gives CASSNRQGTKETQYF.

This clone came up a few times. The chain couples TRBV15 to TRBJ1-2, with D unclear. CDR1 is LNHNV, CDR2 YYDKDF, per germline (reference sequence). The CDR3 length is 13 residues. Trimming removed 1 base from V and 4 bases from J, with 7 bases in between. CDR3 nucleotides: TGTGCCACCAGCAGAGGCACCTCCTATGGCTACACCTTC. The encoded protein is CATSRGTSYGYTF.

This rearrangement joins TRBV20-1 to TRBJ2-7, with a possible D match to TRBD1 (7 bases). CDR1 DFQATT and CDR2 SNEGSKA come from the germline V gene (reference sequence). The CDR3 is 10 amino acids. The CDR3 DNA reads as TGCAGCGCGGGACAGTACGAGCAGTACTTC. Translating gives CSAGQYEQYF.

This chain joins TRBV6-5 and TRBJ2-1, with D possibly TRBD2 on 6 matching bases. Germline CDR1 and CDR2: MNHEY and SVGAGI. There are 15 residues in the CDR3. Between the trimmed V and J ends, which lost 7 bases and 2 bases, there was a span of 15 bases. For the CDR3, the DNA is TGTGCCAGCATTCCCACGGAGGGGCCCTACAATGAGCAGTTCTTC. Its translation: CASIPTEGPYNEQFF.

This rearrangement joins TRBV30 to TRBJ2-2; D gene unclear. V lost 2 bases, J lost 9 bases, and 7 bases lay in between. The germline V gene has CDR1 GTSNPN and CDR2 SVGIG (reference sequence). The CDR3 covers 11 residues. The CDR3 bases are TGTGCCTGGAGTTACTACCGGGAGCTGTTTTTT. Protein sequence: CAWSYYRELFF. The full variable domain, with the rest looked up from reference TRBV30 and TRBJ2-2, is SQTIHQWPATLVQPVGSPLSLECTVEGTSNPNLYWYRQAAGRGLQLLFYSVGIGQISSEVPQNLSASRPQDRQFILSSKKLLLSDSGFYLCAWSYYRELFFGEGSRLTVL.

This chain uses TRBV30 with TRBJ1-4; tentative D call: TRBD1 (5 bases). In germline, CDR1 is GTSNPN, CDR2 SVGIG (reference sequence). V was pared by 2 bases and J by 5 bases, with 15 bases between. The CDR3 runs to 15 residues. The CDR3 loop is CAWSSPGTANEKLFF. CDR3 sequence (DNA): TGTGCCTGGAGTTCCCCCGGGACCGCCAATGAAAAACTGTTTTTT.

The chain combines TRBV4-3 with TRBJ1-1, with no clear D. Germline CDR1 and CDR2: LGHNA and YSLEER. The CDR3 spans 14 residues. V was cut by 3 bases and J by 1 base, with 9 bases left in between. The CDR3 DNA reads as TGCGCCAGCAGCCACCAACTTGGGAACACTGAAGCTTTCTTT. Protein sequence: CASSHQLGNTEAFF.

CDR3 DNA: TGTGCCAGCAGCTCGGCTCGACAGGGAACCAAGGGGGAGCAGTACTTC. Its protein is CASSSARQGTKGEQYF. The chain couples TRBV5-4 to TRBJ2-7; 7 bases are a match to TRBD1. V lost 3 bases to trimming and J lost 7 bases; unmatched junction nucleotides: 16. This CDR3 is built from 16 residues. In germline, CDR1 is SGHNT, CDR2 YYREEE (reference sequence).

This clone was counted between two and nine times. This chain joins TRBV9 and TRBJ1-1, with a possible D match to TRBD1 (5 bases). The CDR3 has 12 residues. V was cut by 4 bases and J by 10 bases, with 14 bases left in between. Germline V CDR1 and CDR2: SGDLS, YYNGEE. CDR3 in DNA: TGTGCCAGCAGCCCCGGGGGTATCCGAGCTTTCTTT. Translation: CASSPGGIRAFF.

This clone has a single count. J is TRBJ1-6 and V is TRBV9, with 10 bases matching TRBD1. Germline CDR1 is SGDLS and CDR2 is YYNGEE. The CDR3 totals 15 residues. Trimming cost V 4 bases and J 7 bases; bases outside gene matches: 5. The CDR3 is CASSPGQGKNSPLHF. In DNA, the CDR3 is TGTGCCAGCAGCCCGGGACAGGGGAAGAATTCACCCCTCCACTTT.

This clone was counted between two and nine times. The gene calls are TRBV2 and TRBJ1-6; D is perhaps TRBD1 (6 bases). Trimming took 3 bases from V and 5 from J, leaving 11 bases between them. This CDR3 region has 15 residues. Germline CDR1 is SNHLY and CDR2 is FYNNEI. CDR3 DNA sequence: TGTGCCAGCAGTGACCAGGGGCCAGATAATTCACCCCTCCACTTT. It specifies CASSDQGPDNSPLHF.

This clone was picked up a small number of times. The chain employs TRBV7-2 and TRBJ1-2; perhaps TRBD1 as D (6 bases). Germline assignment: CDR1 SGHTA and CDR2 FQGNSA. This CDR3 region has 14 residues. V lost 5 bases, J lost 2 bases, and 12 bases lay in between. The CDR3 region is CASSPGGANYGYTF. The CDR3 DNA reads TGTGCCAGCAGCCCCGGGGGGGCAAACTATGGCTACACCTTC.

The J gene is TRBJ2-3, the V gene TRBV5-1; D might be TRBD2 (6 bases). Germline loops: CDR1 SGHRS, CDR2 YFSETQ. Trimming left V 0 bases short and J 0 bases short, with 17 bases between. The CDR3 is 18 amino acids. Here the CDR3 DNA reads TGCGCCAGCAGCTTGGCCGTTACGGCGGGGACTAGCACAGATACGCAGTATTTT. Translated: CASSLAVTAGTSTDTQYF.

The CDR3 here is CASSLSARGTGELFF. The CDR3 region has the DNA TGTGCCAGCAGCTTATCGGCCCGGGGAACCGGGGAGCTGTTTTTT. V usage is TRBV7-3 and J usage is TRBJ2-2; D perhaps matches TRBD2 (5 bases). In germline, CDR1 is SGHTA, CDR2 FQGTGA. This CDR3 spans 15 amino acids. Trimming removed 2 bases from V and 5 bases from J, with 12 bases in between. Full variable domain (rest looked up from reference TRBV7-3 and TRBJ2-2): GAGVSQTPSNKVTEKGKYVELRCDPISGHTALYWYRQSLGQGPEFLIYFQGTGAADDSGLPNDRFFAVRPEGSVSTLKIQRTERGDSAVYLCASSLSARGTGELFFGEGSRLTVL.